Included here is one T cell receptor beta chain sequence, with context. The target antigen is unknown. The sample originates from a study of T cell responses to AZD1222 COVID-19 vaccine. Regarding the study as a whole: White British donors predominated, females outnumbered males, and clonal diversity was possibly underestimated. Recipients of AZD1222 seropositive at baseline numbered only 5 or 6. Repertoire samples came only from after the peak T cell response.

Germline assignment: CDR1 SGHAT and CDR2 FQNNGV. V was shortened by 5 bases and J by 7 bases, with 17 bases between the two germline ends. The CDR3 length is 14 residues. The protocol was immunoSEQ multiplex PCR, while the TCRdb copy is restricted to in-frame clones and leaves out a portion. Here the sample spans some 40,000 clones, roughly 77% being singletons. The source was peripheral blood, collected 28 days after the second dose of the MenACWY control vaccine. This TCR was sampled from an adult who received the MenACWY meningococcal vaccine as a control. J is TRBJ1-1 and V is TRBV11-2, with D possibly being TRBD1 (6 bases). The CDR3: CASSRSGDLGEAFF. CDR3 DNA sequence: TGTGCCAGCAGCCGATCAGGGGATTTGGGTGAAGCTTTCTTT. The full variable domain, completed using reference TRBV11-2 and TRBJ1-1, is EAGVAQSPRYKIIEKRQSVAFWCNPISGHATLYWYQQILGQGPKLLIQFQNNGVVDDSQLPKDRFSAERLKGVDSTLKIQPAKLEDSAVYLCASSRSGDLGEAFFGQGTRLTVV.